This T cell receptor (beta chain) was sequenced during a study of T cell repertoires in cytomegalovirus infection (dated by TCRdb to the late 2010s). About the study as a whole: Peptide stimulations targeted recently identified HLA-C-restricted CMV epitopes, whose presentation resists viral immunomodulation, together with well-studied HLA-B-restricted epitopes. Because public TCR beta signatures pointed to carriage of CMV infection together with the matching HLA type, the HLA type of each donor mattered for the analysis. Overall study results and their limits: In the ex vivo response, HLA-C-restricted CMV-specific TCR beta clonotypes were dominant, and in two of eight donors the single most frequent clonotype came from this HLA-C-restricted group. Cumulative frequency of public TCR beta family members discriminated carriers of CMV infection plus the relevant HLA type in this cohort and an independent approximately 350-donor cohort.

As to this clonotype: Its antigen target is currently unknown. No much larger clonotype is one base removed from it; base qualities were not supplied.

For sequencing, an Illumina HiSeq 1500 was employed. The raw public data were reprocessed by TCRdb itself: fastp quality trimming at Q25, MiXCR clonotype calling, in-frame beta chains only. Every entry covers one CDR3 protein and lists the most common genes and DNA from its rows. In all, the sample holds about half a million distinct CDR3 sequences, and about 44% of those were seen once. The ten top clones hold around 45% of the sample. The treatment or condition label of this sample denotes: in vitro stimulation with specific CMV peptide epitopes to enrich CMV-specific T cells. From a lookup of the germline V gene (reference sequence), CDR1 and CDR2 are SEHNR and FQNEAQ. The V end gives up 5 bases and the J end 3 bases, leaving 10 bases in the junction not matched to a gene. From cysteine to phenylalanine, the CDR3 is 16 amino acids long. The kept DNA is CDR3 alone, 48 bases in frame from the first base.

The source was cultured PBMCs, collected from culture after CMV antigen stimulation. This clonotype was obtained from a human donor in good health (CMV status not recorded). Some clones in this sample may be carry-over from other donors' samples. The rearranged chain carries TRBV7-9 and TRBJ2-5; TRBD1 aligns with 9 central bases. The DNA sequence is given as TGTGCCAGCAGCAATCTCCAGGGACAGGGAAAAGAGACCCAGTACTTC. This is translated as CASSNLQGQGKETQYF.